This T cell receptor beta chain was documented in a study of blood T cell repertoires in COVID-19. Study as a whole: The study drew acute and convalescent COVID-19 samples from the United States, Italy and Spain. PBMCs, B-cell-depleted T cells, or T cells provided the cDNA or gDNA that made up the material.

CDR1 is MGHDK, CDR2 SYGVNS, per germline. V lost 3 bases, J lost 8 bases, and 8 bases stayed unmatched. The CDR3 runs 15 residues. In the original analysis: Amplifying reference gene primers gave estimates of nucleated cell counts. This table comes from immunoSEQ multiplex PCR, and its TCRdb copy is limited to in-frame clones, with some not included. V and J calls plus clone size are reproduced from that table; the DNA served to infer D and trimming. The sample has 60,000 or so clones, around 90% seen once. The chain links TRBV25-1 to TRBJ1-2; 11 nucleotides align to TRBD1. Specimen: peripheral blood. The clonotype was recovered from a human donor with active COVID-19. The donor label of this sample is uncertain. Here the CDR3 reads CASSDPGQGARGYTF. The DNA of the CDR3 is TGTGCCAGCAGTGACCCAGGACAGGGGGCGCGGGGCTACACCTTC.